One sample yielded the 26 T cell receptor beta chains listed below, sequenced in a study of regulatory T cells in long-lasting Graves disease. Construction of TCR beta libraries relied on iRepertoire HTBI primers and on Arm-PCR targeting CDR3 regions. TCRdb analysed the multiplex PCR reads with MiXCR anew, one entry per CDR3 protein. The table has some 400,000 distinct CDR3 sequences, around 14% seen once. Specified time point: newly diagnosed GD, antithyroid drugs for less than 3 months. PBMC-extracted RNA yielded the TCR library. These same records also appear under a second study, on T cells in Graves' hyperthyroidism and ophthalmopathy.

The sample here was peripheral blood mononuclear cells (PBMCs), taken at new diagnosis, from a patient treated with antithyroid drugs. These TCRs come from a woman in her thirties with Graves disease.

Only a few counts were recorded for this clonotype. The rearrangement uses TRBV12-5 and TRBJ2-1; 14 bases agree with TRBD2. V was clipped by 3 bases and J by 2 bases; unmatched bases: 3. Germline assignment: CDR1 LGHNT and CDR2 FRNRAP. The CDR3 covers 17 residues. DNA for the CDR3: TGTGCTAGTGGTTTAACGGGACTAGCGGGAGCCTACAATGAGCAGTTCTTC. It is translated as CASGLTGLAGAYNEQFF.

This clonotype came up many times. Its ends do not fully match the called genes, so a read error is possible. This chain connects TRBV12-3 or TRBV12-4 to TRBJ1-1; D gene unclear. CDR3 length: 12 residues. CDR3 region: CASSFGIGGLTF. In nucleotides, the CDR3 is TGTGCCAGCAGTTTCGGGATCGGAGGACTGACCTTT.

About this clonotype: A read error may explain this, as a much larger clone is one base away. The missing conserved phenylalanine or tryptophan at the end of this CDR3 makes a read error likely. The chain couples TRBV29-1 to TRBJ1-2; D is unresolved. In germline, CDR1 is SQVTM, CDR2 ANQGSEA. This CDR3 has 12 amino acids. V lost 6 bases to trimming and J lost 6 bases, with 14 bases between them. The chain's CDR3 is CSVPTSRDGYTL. The CDR3 nucleotides are TGCAGCGTCCCAACCTCGAGGGATGGCTACACCCTC.

This clonotype has only a few counts. The chain recombines TRBV27 with TRBJ2-7, with D unresolved. This CDR3 is 14 amino acids long. Trimming took 3 bases from V and 1 from J, leaving 10 bases between them. In germline, CDR1 is MNHEY, CDR2 SMNVEV (reference sequence). The CDR3 DNA follows: TGTGCCAGCAGTTTTCGCGCGGATTCCTACGAGCAGTACTTC. Translation: CASSFRADSYEQYF.

This clonotype was observed many times. The chain joins TRBV2 to TRBJ2-3; D may be TRBD2 (6 bases). Trimming stripped 0 bases from V and 0 bases from J, with 16 bases between. CDR1 SNHLY and CDR2 FYNNEI come from the germline V gene. The CDR3 runs 18 residues. In nucleotides, the CDR3 is TGTGCCAGCAGTGAAGCGGCTAGCGCATACTCTAGCACAGATACGCAGTATTTT. Translation gives CASSEAASAYSSTDTQYF.

As regards this clonotype: A read error may explain this, as a much larger clone is one base away. V and J are TRBV10-1 and TRBJ2-3; TRBD1 aligns across 7 bases. The CDR3 is 13 amino acids. Germline V gives CDR1 WNHNN, CDR2 SYGVQD (reference sequence). The CDR3 DNA reads TGTGCCAGCAGACAGGGCGGCACAGATACGCAGTATTTT. Residues: CASRQGGTDTQYF.

The J gene is TRBJ1-2, the V gene TRBV11-3, with a tentative D call TRBD1 (5 bases). Germline CDR1 is SGHNT and CDR2 is YENEEA. There are 16 residues in the CDR3. V was clipped by 1 base and J by 6 bases, with 18 bases between them. This CDR3 reads CASSLGSRAGTNGYTF. CDR3 sequence (DNA): TGTGCCAGCAGCTTAGGGAGCCGGGCCGGGACGAATGGCTACACCTTC.

Ten or more counts support this clonotype. The chain combines TRBV10-3 with TRBJ2-5; D is undetermined. V lost 2 bases and J 5 bases, leaving 9 bases between the germline ends. There are 13 residues in the CDR3. The germline CDR1 and CDR2 sequences are ENHRY and SYGVKD. The CDR3, as DNA: TGTGCCATCAGTGAGCTGGCGTCGGAGACCCAGTACTTC. Translated: CAISELASETQYF.

V usage is TRBV28 and J usage is TRBJ2-7; the D is unclear. CDR3 size: 15 residues. V was trimmed by 5 bases and J by 2 bases, leaving 16 bases between them. From germline, CDR1 is MDHEN and CDR2 SYDVKM. Written as DNA, the CDR3 is TGTGCCAGCAGTGGCTCAGGAGTAAAGGCCTACGAGCAGTACTTC. Translated: CASSGSGVKAYEQYF.

This clonotype appeared many times. The chain combines TRBV30 with TRBJ1-4; TRBD1 matches at 8 bases. V lost 3 bases and J lost 12; bases outside the gene matches: 6. The CDR3 loop spans 12 amino acids. Germline CDR1 reads GTSNPN; CDR2 reads SVGIG (reference sequence). The CDR3 DNA reads as TGTGCCTGGAGCCTCGGGACAGGAGAACTGTTTTTT. Translating it yields CAWSLGTGELFF.

This clonotype has more than one count but fewer than ten. This rearrangement joins TRBV12-3 or TRBV12-4 to TRBJ2-3; TRBD2 aligns across 12 bases. The CDR3 loop spans 15 amino acids. Trimming cost V 8 bases and J 5 bases; bases outside gene matches: 8. CDR3 coding DNA: TGTGCCAGCGTGGAGAAGGGACTAGCGGGAGATACGCAGTATTTT. Its protein product is CASVEKGLAGDTQYF.

This clonotype was seen at least ten times. This sequence joins TRBV29-1 and TRBJ2-5, with 9 bases that match TRBD2. The germline gives CDR1 SQVTM, CDR2 ANQGSEA. The ends lost 7 bases at V and 0 bases at J; junction bases unmatched: 18. The CDR3 is 18 amino acids. CDR3 sequence reads: CSAVRGSGSRRNQETQYF. CDR3 DNA sequence: TGCAGCGCCGTGCGGGGTAGCGGGAGCAGACGAAACCAAGAGACCCAGTACTTC.

The chain employs TRBV20-1 and TRBJ2-1; 11 positions match TRBD2. The CDR3 runs to 16 residues. CDR1 is DFQATT and CDR2 is SNEGSKA in the germline V gene (reference sequence). Trimming at V came to 0 bases and at J to 4 bases, leaving 5 bases not matched to a gene. For the CDR3, the DNA is TGCAGTGCTAGAGATCGAGGGACTAGCGGTTACAATGAGCAGTTCTTC. Its protein product is CSARDRGTSGYNEQFF.

In this sample, this clonotype turned up a few times. The chain has TRBV2 and TRBJ1-2; the D is unclear. The germline V gene encodes CDR1 SNHLY and CDR2 FYNNEI. The CDR3 contains 14 residues. With 11 bases removed from V and 4 bases from J, the gap between germline ends came to 20 bases. CDR3 sequence reads: CALSPEAEGYGYTF. The CDR3 DNA follows: TGTGCCCTCTCCCCGGAGGCTGAGGGCTATGGCTACACCTTC. The full variable domain, in which reference TRBV2 and TRBJ1-2 provide the parts outside the CDR3, is EPEVTQTPSHQVTQMGQEVILRCVPISNHLYFYWYRQILGQKVEFLVSFYNNEISEKSEIFDDQFSVERPDGSNFTLKIRSTKLEDSAMYFCALSPEAEGYGYTFGSGTRLTVV.

The rearrangement links TRBV10-3 to TRBJ2-2, with TRBD2 matching over 7 bases. The CDR3 is 15 amino acids. Per germline, CDR1 ENHRY and CDR2 SYGVKD. V was clipped by 5 bases and J by 1 base; unmatched bases: 4. CDR3 region: CAISSASGNTGELFF. The CDR3 DNA reads as TGTGCCATCAGTAGTGCTAGCGGGAACACCGGGGAGCTGTTTTTT.

This clonotype was seen many times. V is TRBV24-1 and J is TRBJ2-1; TRBD2 aligns across 15 bases. After removal of 4 bases from V and 6 bases from J, the junction contained 9 bases not matched to a gene. The CDR3 extends over 18 amino acids. The V gene's germline CDR1 is KGHDR and CDR2 SFDVKD. The CDR3 sequence: CATSDPGTSGRPGNEQFF. The CDR3 DNA sequence: TGTGCCACCAGTGACCCCGGGACTAGCGGGAGGCCGGGCAATGAGCAGTTCTTC.

Many counts were recorded for this clonotype. The rearrangement joins TRBV20-1 to TRBJ2-1, with 7 nucleotides matching TRBD2. In germline, CDR1 is DFQATT, CDR2 SNEGSKA (reference sequence). J was trimmed by 4 bases and V by 8 bases; bases with no gene match: 2. The CDR3 is 11 amino acids. CDR3 in amino acids: CSLLAYNEQFF. CDR3 nucleotide sequence: TGCAGTTTACTAGCGTACAATGAGCAGTTCTTC.

V is TRBV6-1 and J is TRBJ2-3, with D perhaps matching TRBD1 or TRBD2 (7 bases each). Trimming removed 8 bases from V and 2 bases from J, with 14 bases in between. The CDR3 is 14 amino acids. Germline CDR1 MNHNS, CDR2 SASEGT. This chain's CDR3 is CASLRGGATDTQYF. The CDR3, as DNA: TGTGCCAGCCTCAGGGGGGGTGCCACAGATACGCAGTATTTT.

The J gene is TRBJ2-7, the V gene TRBV9; 10 bases are a match to TRBD2. Germline values: CDR1 SGDLS, CDR2 YYNGEE. The CDR3 runs to 16 residues. V was pared by 0 bases and J by 2 bases, with 5 bases of the junction left unmatched. The CDR3 sequence: CASSVAPLAGAYEQYF. CDR3 coding DNA: TGTGCCAGCAGCGTAGCCCCGCTAGCGGGGGCCTACGAGCAGTACTTC.

This clonotype has a count of ten or more. The chain combines TRBV28 with TRBJ2-5, with 8 nucleotides matching TRBD1. Germline values: CDR1 MDHEN, CDR2 SYDVKM. V shed 3 bases and J 5 bases; nucleotides not matched to a gene: 5. This CDR3 is 14 amino acids long. Here the CDR3 reads CASSLGRGRETQYF. The CDR3 DNA sequence: TGTGCCAGCAGTTTGGGCAGGGGGCGTGAGACCCAGTACTTC.

V and J are TRBV20-1 and TRBJ1-1; D gene ambiguous. Looked up from germline, CDR1 is DFQATT and CDR2 is SNEGSKA (reference sequence). The CDR3 loop spans 12 amino acids. V gave up 2 bases and J gave up 2 bases, with 6 bases separating them. In DNA, the CDR3 is TGCAGTGCTAGAAAGGGAAACACTGAAGCTTTCTTT. It specifies CSARKGNTEAFF.

This clonotype was recorded a few times. The CDR3 nucleotides are TGTGCCAGCAGCCCCAGCGGGAGGGCCGTCGATGAGCAGTTCTTC. Translation gives CASSPSGRAVDEQFF. The J gene is TRBJ2-1, the V gene TRBV3-1, with 10 bases aligning to TRBD2. Germline V gene data show CDR1 as LGHDT and CDR2 as YNNKEL (reference sequence). J lost 8 bases, V lost 4 bases, and 8 bases had no gene match. This CDR3 is 15 amino acids long.

This clonotype has ten or more counts. The chain recombines TRBV20-1 with TRBJ2-7; maybe TRBD1 (6 bases). Germline V gene data show CDR1 as DFQATT and CDR2 as SNEGSKA (reference sequence). Trimming took 2 bases from V and 3 from J, leaving 14 bases between them. The CDR3 spans 14 residues. DNA of the CDR3: TGCAGTGCTAGACAGGGGCGCGCAGACTACGAGCAGTACTTC. Its protein product is CSARQGRADYEQYF.

This clonotype was seen repeatedly, ten times or more. CDR3 residues: CASSPAGDVAFF. For the CDR3, the DNA is TGTGCCAGCTCACCAGCGGGGGATGTGGCTTTCTTT. The chain uses TRBV18 and TRBJ1-1, with D perhaps matching TRBD1 (5 bases). Germline CDR1 reads KGHSH; CDR2 reads LQKENI. V was trimmed by 2 bases and J by 11 bases, leaving 12 bases between them. The CDR3 has 12 residues.

This clonotype occurred a few times. This chain connects TRBV29-1 to TRBJ1-2, with D maybe TRBD1 (5 bases). Trimming left V 3 bases short and J 6 bases short, with 8 bases between. This CDR3 contains 11 residues. The germline V gene has CDR1 SQVTM and CDR2 ANQGSEA. CDR3 amino acids: CSVDGGNGYTF. Here the CDR3 DNA reads TGCAGCGTTGACGGGGGGAATGGCTACACCTTC. The full variable domain, with the rest looked up from reference TRBV29-1 and TRBJ1-2, is SAVISQKPSRDICQRGTSLTIQCQVDSQVTMMFWYRQQPGQSLTLIATANQGSEATYESGFVIDKFPISRPNLTFSTLTVSNMSPEDSSIYLCSVDGGNGYTFGSGTRLTVV.

This clonotype was detected ten times or more. The chain employs TRBV6-2 or TRBV6-3 and TRBJ2-5; 13 bases map to TRBD2. The CDR3 consists of 15 residues. Trimming took 0 bases from V and 5 from J; bases not matched to a gene: 0. Germline V gene data show CDR1 as MNHEY and CDR2 as SVGEGT. The CDR3 nucleotides are TGTGCCAGCAGTTACTCGACTAGCGGGGGGGAGACCCAGTACTTC. Its translation: CASSYSTSGGETQYF.